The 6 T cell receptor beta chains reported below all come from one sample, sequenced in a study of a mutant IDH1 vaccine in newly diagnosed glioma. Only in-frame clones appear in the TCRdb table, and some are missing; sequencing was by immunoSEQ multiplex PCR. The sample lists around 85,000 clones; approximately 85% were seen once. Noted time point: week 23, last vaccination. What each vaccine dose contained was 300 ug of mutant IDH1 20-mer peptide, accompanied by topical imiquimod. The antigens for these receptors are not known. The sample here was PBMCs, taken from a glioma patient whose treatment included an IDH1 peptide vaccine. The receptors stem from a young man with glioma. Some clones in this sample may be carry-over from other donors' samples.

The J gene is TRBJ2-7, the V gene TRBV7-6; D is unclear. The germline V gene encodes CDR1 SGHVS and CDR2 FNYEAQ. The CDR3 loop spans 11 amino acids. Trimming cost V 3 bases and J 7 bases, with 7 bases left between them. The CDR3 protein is CASSLGKEQYF. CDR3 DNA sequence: TGTGCCAGCAGCTTGGGGAAGGAGCAGTACTTC.

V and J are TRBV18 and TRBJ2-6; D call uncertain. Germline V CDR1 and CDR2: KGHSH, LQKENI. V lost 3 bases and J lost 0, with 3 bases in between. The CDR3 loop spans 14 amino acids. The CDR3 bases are TGTGCCAGCTCACCTACCTCTGGGGCCAACGTCCTGACTTTC. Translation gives CASSPTSGANVLTF.

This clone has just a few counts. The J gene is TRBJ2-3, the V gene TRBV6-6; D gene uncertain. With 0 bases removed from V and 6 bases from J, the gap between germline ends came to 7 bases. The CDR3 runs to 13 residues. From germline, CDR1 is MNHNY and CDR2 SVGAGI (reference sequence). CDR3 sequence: CASSYSFGDTQYF. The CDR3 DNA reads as TGTGCCAGCAGTTACTCGTTCGGGGATACGCAGTATTTT.

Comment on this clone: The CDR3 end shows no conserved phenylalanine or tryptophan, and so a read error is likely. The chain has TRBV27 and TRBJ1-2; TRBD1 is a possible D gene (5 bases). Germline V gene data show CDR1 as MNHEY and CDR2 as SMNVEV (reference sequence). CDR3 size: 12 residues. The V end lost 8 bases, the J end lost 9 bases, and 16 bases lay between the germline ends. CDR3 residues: CASGALGGSYTL. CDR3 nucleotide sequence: TGTGCCAGCGGCGCCTTGGGGGGTAGCTACACCCTC.

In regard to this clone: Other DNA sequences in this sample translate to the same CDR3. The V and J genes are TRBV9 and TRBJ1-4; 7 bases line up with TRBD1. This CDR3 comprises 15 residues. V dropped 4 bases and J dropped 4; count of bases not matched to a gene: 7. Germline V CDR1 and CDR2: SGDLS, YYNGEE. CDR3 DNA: TGTGCCAGCAGCACAAGGACAGGTTTTAATGAAAAACTGTTTTTT. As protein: CASSTRTGFNEKLFF. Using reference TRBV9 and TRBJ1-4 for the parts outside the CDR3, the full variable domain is DSGVTQTPKHLITATGQRVTLRCSPRSGDLSVYWYQQSLDQGLQFLIQYYNGEERAKGNILERFSAQQFPDLHSELNLSSLELGDSALYFCASSTRTGFNEKLFFGSGTQLSVL.

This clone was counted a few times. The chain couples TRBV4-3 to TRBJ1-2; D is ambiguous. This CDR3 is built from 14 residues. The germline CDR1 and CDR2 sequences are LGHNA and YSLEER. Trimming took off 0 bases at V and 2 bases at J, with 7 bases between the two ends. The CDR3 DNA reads TGCGCCAGCAGCCAAGACAGGAACAACTATGGCTACACCTTC. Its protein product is CASSQDRNNYGYTF.